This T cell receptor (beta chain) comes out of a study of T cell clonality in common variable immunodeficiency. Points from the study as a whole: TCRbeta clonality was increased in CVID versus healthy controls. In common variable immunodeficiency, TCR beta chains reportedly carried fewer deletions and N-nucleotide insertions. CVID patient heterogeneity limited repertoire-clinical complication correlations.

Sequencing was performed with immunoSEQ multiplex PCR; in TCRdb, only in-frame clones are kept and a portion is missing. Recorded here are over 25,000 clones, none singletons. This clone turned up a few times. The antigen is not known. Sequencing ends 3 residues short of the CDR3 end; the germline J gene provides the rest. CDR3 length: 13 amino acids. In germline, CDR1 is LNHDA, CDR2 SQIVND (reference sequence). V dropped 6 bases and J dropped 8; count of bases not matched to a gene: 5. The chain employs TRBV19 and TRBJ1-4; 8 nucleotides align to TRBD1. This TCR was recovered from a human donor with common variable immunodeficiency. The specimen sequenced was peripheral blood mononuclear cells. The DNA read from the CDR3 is TGTGCCAGTAGGCAGGGACAGGAGGAAAAA. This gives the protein CASRQGQEEK. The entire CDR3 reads CASRQGQEEKLFF.